This T cell receptor beta chain appears in the sequencing data of a study of identical twins. TCRdb analysed the 5' RACE reads with MiXCR anew, one entry per CDR3 protein. This table has hundreds of thousands of distinct CDR3 sequences, roughly 24% appearing once. From germline, CDR1 is MNHNS and CDR2 SASEGT. This CDR3 region has 14 residues. With V trimmed by 6 bases and J by 3 bases, 4 bases remained unmatched. This clonotype was found a few times. The sample was also linked to a second study, of T cells expressing NK-cell markers.

Input material: CD4+ T cells sorted from blood. The sequence derives from a woman younger than 35 in good health. This rearrangement joins TRBV6-1 to TRBJ1-1, with 10 bases fitting TRBD1. The CDR3 DNA follows: TGTGCCAGCAGGGGGACAGGGGCGGACACTGAAGCTTTCTTT. Amino acids: CASRGTGADTEAFF.